This T cell receptor (beta chain) came from a study of technical replicates of blood from a handful of donors. This CDR3 spans 14 amino acids. J lost 5 bases, V lost 0 bases, and 4 bases had no gene match. CDR1 SGHNT and CDR2 YYREEE come from the germline V gene (reference sequence). Produced via immunoSEQ multiplex PCR; TCRdb's table is partial and in-frame only. The data contain about 75,000 clones, 95% to 98% of them seen just once; the ten biggest clones take up approximately 0.2%. The chain uses TRBV5-4 and TRBJ2-5, with 7 bases aligning to TRBD2. The sequencing sample was made of T cells isolated from PBMCs. The receptor comes from a human donor in good health. CDR3 region: CASSLVAGEETQYF. As DNA, the CDR3 is TGTGCCAGCAGCTTGGTTGCGGGGGAGGAGACCCAGTACTTC.